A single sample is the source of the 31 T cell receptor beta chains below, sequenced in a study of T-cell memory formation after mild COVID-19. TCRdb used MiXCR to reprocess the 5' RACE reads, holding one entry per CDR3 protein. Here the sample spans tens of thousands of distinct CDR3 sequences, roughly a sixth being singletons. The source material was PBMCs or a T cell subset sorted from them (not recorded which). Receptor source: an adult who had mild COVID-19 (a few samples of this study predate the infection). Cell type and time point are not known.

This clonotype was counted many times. CDR3 sequence: CSAEGLANSYNEQFF. The CDR3 DNA reads TGCAGTGCTGAGGGACTAGCTAACTCCTACAATGAGCAGTTCTTC. The rearrangement joins TRBV20-1 to TRBJ2-1; TRBD2 matches 9 bases. V shed 5 bases and J 0 bases; nucleotides not matched to a gene: 5. The CDR3 is made up of 15 amino acids. The germline gives CDR1 DFQATT, CDR2 SNEGSKA (reference sequence).

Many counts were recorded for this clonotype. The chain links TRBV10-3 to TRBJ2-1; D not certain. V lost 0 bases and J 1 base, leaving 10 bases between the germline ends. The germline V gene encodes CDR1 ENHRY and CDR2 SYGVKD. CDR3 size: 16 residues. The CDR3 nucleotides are TGTGCCATCAGTGAGTCCCTCGGCCCTTCCTACAATGAGCAGTTCTTC. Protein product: CAISESLGPSYNEQFF.

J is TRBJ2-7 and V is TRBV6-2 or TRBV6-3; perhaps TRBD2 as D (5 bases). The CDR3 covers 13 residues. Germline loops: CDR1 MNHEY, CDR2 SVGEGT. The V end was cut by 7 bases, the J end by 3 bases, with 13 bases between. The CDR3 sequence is CASTSTNHYEQYF. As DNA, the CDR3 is TGTGCCAGCACCTCGACTAACCACTACGAGCAGTACTTC.

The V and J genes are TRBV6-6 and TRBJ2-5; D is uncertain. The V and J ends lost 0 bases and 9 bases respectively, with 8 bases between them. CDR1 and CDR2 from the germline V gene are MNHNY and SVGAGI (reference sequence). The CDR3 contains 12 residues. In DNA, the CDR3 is TGTGCCAGCAGTTACTCCTACAAGGCCCAGTACTTC. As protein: CASSYSYKAQYF.

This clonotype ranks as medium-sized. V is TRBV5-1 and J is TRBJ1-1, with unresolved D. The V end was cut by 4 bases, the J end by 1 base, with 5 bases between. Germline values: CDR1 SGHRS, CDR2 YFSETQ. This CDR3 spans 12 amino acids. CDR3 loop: CASSPGNTEAFF. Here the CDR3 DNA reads TGCGCCAGCAGCCCGGGGAACACTGAAGCTTTCTTT.

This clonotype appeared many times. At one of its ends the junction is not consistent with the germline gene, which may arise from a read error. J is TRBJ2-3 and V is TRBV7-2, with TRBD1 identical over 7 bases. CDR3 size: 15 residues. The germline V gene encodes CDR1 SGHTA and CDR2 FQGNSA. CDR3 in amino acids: CASSLGSRGTATQYF. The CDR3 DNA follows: TGTGCCAGCAGCTTGGGGTCCCGAGGGACAGCTACGCAGTATTTT.

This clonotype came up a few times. The CDR3 protein is CASSLSGSRDTQYF. CDR3 DNA sequence: TGTGCCAGCAGTTTAAGCGGGAGTAGAGATACGCAGTATTTT. V gene TRBV6-5 combines with J gene TRBJ2-3, with TRBD2 matching over 8 bases. J lost 5 bases, V lost 4 bases, and 5 bases had no gene match. CDR3 size: 14 residues. CDR1 is MNHEY, CDR2 SVGAGI, per germline.

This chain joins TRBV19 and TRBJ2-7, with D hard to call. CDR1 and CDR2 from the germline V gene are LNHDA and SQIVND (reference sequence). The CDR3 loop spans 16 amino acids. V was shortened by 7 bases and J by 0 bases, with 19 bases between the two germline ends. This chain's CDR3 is CASKDVSVTSSYEQYF. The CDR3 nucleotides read TGTGCCAGTAAGGACGTATCAGTGACGAGCTCCTACGAGCAGTACTTC.

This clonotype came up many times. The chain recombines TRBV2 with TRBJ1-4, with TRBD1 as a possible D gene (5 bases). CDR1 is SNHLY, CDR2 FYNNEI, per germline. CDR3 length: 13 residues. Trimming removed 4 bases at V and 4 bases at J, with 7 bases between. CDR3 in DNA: TGTGCCAGCAGTGGACAGCTTAATGAAAAACTGTTTTTT. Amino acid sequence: CASSGQLNEKLFF.

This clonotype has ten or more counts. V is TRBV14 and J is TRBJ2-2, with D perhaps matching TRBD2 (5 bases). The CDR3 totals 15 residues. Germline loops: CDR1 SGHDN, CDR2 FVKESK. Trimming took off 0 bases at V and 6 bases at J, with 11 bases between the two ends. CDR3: CASSQEIAGAGELFF. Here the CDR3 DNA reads TGTGCCAGCAGCCAAGAAATCGCGGGCGCCGGGGAGCTGTTTTTT.

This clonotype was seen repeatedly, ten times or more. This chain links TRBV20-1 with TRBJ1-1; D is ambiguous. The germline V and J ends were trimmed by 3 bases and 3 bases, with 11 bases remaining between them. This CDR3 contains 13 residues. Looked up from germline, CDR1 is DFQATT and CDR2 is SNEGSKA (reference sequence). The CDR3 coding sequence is TGCAGTGCTAGGGTACGCGCTGACACTGAAGCTTTCTTT. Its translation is CSARVRADTEAFF.

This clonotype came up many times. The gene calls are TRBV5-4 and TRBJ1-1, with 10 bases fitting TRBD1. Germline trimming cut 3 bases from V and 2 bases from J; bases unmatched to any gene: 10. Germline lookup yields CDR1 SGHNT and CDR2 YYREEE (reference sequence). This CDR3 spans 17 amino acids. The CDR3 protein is CASSSRDRGRGNTEAFF. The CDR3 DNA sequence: TGTGCCAGCAGCTCCCGGGACAGGGGAAGAGGAAACACTGAAGCTTTCTTT.

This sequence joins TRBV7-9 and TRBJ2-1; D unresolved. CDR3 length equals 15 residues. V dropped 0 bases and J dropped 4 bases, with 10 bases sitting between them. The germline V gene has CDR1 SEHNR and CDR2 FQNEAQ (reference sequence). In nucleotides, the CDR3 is TGTGCCAGCAGCTTAGCCCAGGCTTGGTACAATGAGCAGTTCTTC. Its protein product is CASSLAQAWYNEQFF. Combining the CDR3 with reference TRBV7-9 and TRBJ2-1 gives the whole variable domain DTGVSQNPRHKITKRGQNVTFRCDPISEHNRLYWYRQTLGQGPEFLTYFQNEAQLEKSRLLSDRFSAERPKGSFSTLEIQRTEQGDSAMYLCASSLAQAWYNEQFFGPGTRLTVL.

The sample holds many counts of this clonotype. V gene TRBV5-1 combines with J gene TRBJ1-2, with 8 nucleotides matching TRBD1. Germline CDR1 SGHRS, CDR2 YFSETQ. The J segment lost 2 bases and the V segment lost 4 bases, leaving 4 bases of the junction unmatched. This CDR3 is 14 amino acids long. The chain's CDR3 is CASSVQGDNYGYTF. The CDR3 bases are TGCGCCAGCAGCGTACAGGGGGACAACTATGGCTACACCTTC.

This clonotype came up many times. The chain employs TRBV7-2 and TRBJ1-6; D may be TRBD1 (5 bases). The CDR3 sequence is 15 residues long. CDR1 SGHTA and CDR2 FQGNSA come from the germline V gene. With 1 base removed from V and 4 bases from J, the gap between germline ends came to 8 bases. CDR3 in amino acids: CASSLGAGYNSPLHF. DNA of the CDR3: TGTGCCAGCAGCTTAGGAGCAGGGTATAATTCACCCCTCCACTTT. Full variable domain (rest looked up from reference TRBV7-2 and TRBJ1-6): GAGVSQSPSNKVTEKGKDVELRCDPISGHTALYWYRQSLGQGLEFLIYFQGNSAPDKSGLPSDRFSAERTGGSVSTLTIQRTQQEDSAVYLCASSLGAGYNSPLHFGNGTRLTVT.

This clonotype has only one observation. CDR3 nucleotides: TGCGCCAGCAGCCCAAAGTCAGCGACAGGGGAAGAGACCCAGTACTTC. Its protein is CASSPKSATGEETQYF. The V gene is TRBV4-1, the J gene TRBJ2-5; 8 positions agree with TRBD1. CDR1 is MGHRA, CDR2 YSYEKL, per germline. This CDR3 has 16 amino acids. With V trimmed by 4 bases and J by 3 bases, 10 bases remained unmatched.

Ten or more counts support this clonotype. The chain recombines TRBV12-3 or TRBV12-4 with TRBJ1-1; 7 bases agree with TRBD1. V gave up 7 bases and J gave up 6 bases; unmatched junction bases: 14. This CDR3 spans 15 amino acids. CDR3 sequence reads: CASTLTGSLVSEAFF. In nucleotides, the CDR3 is TGTGCCAGCACCTTGACAGGGAGTCTTGTCTCTGAAGCTTTCTTT.

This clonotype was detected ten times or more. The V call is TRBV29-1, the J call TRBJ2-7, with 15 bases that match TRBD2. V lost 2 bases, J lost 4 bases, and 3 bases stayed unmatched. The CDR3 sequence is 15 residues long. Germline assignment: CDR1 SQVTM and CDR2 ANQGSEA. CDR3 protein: CSVEKGLAGGYEQYF. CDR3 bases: TGCAGCGTTGAAAAGGGACTAGCGGGAGGTTACGAGCAGTACTTC.

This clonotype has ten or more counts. The CDR3: CAIRQGDYGYTF. In DNA form, the CDR3 reads TGTGCCATCAGGCAGGGGGACTATGGCTACACCTTC. The chain employs TRBV10-3 and TRBJ1-2; 7 bases are shared with TRBD1. Trimming took 6 bases from V and 3 from J; bases not matched to a gene: 1. This CDR3 spans 12 amino acids. CDR1 and CDR2 from the germline V gene are ENHRY and SYGVKD.

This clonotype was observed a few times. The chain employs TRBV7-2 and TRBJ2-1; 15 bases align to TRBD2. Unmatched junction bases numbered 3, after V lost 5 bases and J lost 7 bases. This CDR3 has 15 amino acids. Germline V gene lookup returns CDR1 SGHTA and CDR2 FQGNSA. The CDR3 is CASSLGLAGGNEQFF. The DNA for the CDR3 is TGTGCCAGCAGCCTAGGACTAGCGGGGGGGAATGAGCAGTTCTTC.

The chain's CDR3 is CASSSQRGGLYEQYF. In nucleotides, the CDR3 is TGTGCCAGCAGCAGTCAGCGGGGGGGCCTCTACGAGCAGTACTTC. The V call is TRBV7-9, the J call TRBJ2-7; 10 nucleotides agree with TRBD2. Germline V gene sequence: CDR1 SEHNR, CDR2 FQNEAQ (reference sequence). V lost 5 bases, J lost 3 bases, and 7 bases stayed unmatched. The CDR3 runs to 15 residues.

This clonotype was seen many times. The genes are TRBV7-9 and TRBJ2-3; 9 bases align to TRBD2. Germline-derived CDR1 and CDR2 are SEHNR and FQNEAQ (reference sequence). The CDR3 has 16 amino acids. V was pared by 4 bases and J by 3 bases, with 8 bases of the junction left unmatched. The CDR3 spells CASSSGASGTTDTQYF. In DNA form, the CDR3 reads TGTGCCAGCAGCTCAGGGGCTAGCGGGACGACAGATACGCAGTATTTT.

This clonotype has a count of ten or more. The CDR3 nucleotides are TGTGCCAGCAGCTTGAACCAGATCGGATTTGGTGGCTACACCTTC. It yields the protein CASSLNQIGFGGYTF. The chain has TRBV5-6 and TRBJ1-2; D is unresolved. Germline V gene lookup returns CDR1 SGHDT and CDR2 YYEEEE. This CDR3 is built from 15 residues. Trimming removed 1 base at V and 7 bases at J, with 17 bases between.

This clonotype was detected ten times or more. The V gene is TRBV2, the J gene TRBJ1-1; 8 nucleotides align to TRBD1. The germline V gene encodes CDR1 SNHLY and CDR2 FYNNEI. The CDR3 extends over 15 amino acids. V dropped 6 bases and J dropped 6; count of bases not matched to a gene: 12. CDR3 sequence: CASRRPGQAMAEAFF. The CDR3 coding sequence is TGTGCCAGCAGGCGCCCGGGACAGGCGATGGCTGAAGCTTTCTTT.

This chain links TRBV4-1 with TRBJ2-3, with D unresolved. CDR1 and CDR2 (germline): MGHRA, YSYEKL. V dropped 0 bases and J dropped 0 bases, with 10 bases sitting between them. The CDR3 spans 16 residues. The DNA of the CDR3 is TGCGCCAGCAGCCAAGAGGCAGCGTCTAGCACAGATACGCAGTATTTT. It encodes CASSQEAASSTDTQYF.

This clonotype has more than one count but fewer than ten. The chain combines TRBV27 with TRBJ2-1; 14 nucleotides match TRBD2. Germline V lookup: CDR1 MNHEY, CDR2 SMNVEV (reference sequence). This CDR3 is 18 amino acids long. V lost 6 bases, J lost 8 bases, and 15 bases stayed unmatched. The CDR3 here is CASRLGLAGGLGKDEQFF. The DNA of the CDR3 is TGTGCCAGCAGGCTAGGACTAGCGGGAGGCCTGGGGAAAGATGAGCAGTTCTTC.

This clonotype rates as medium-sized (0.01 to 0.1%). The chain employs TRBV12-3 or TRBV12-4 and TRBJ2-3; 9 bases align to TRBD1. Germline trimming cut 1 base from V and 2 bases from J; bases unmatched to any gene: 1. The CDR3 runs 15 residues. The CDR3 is CASSLGQGVTDTQYF. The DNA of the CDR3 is TGTGCCAGCAGTTTAGGACAGGGGGTCACAGATACGCAGTATTTT.

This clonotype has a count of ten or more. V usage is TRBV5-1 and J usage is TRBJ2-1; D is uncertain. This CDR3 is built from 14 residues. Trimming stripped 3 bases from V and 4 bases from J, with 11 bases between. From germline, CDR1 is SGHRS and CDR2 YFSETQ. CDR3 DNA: TGCGCCAGCAGCTGGACCCTGGGATACAATGAGCAGTTCTTC. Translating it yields CASSWTLGYNEQFF.

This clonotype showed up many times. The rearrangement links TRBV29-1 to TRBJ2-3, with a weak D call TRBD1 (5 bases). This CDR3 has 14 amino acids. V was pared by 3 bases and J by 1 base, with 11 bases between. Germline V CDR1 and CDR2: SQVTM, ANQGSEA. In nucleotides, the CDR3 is TGCAGCGTTGAGGGGCCTGGGGGCACAGATACGCAGTATTTT. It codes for CSVEGPGGTDTQYF.

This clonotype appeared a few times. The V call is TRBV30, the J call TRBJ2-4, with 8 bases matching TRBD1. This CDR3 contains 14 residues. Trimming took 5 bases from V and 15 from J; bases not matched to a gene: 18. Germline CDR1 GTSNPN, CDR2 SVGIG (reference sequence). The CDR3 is CAWADRGIYRGPYF. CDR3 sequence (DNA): TGTGCCTGGGCTGACAGGGGAATCTATAGGGGTCCGTACTTC.

The CDR3 sequence is CASSSGFGVGLDEQYF. The CDR3 nucleotides are TGTGCCAGCAGTTCCGGATTTGGAGTTGGTCTAGACGAGCAGTACTTC. V and J are TRBV6-6 and TRBJ2-7; no clear D gene. This CDR3 spans 16 amino acids. V lost 4 bases, J lost 5 bases, and 21 bases lay in between. Germline CDR1 is MNHNY and CDR2 is SVGAGI (reference sequence).